These T cell receptor beta chains were read from a single sample in a study of blood T cells in healthy people across ages. Each CDR3 protein is one row after TCRdb ran MiXCR on the 5' RACE reads. The sample gives 650,000 to 1,000,000 distinct CDR3 sequences, about 42% of which show up once; less than 20% is in the top ten. Sample: blood. These receptors originate from an elderly man in good health. Each CDR3 is given with its conserved first and last residue. The order of the fields is CDR3 length, clone size, D gene, V gene, J gene, CDR3 protein, CDR3 DNA. A D gene is named only where the DNA matches it firmly. Rows give clone size only sometimes, using once, few, many, or a class for an expanded clone.

length: 14; size: NA; D: NA; V: TRBV5-6; J: TRBJ2-1; CDR3: CASSLGPDRDEQFF; DNA: TGTGCCAGCAGCTTGGGACCGGATAGGGATGAGCAGTTCTTC
length: 14; size: NA; D: NA; V: TRBV7-2; J: TRBJ1-4; CDR3: CASSSLRTGEKLFF; DNA: TGTGCCAGCAGCTCACTCAGGACCGGTGAAAAACTGTTTTTT
length: 14; size: many; D: TRBD2; V: TRBV3-1; J: TRBJ2-1; CDR3: CASSQGLAGNEQFF; DNA: TGCGCCAGCAGCCAGGGACTAGCGGGCAATGAGCAGTTCTTC
length: 16; size: few; D: TRBD2; V: TRBV3-1; J: TRBJ2-1; CDR3: CASSQWASGRGGEQFF; DNA: TGTGCCAGCAGCCAATGGGCTAGCGGGAGGGGGGGTGAGCAGTTCTTC
length: 15; size: NA; D: NA; V: TRBV20-1; J: TRBJ2-3; CDR3: CSASSSAGDPDTQYF; DNA: TGCAGTGCTAGTTCTTCGGCGGGCGACCCGGATACGCAGTATTTT
length: 18; size: many; D: TRBD2; V: TRBV7-2; J: TRBJ2-1; CDR3: CASSLERAGTSGYNEQFF; DNA: TGTGCCAGCAGCTTAGAGCGGGCCGGGACTAGCGGTTACAATGAGCAGTTCTTC
length: 14; size: few; D: TRBD2; V: TRBV20-1; J: TRBJ2-3; CDR3: CSARGTSGTDTQYF; DNA: TGCAGTGCTAGGGGGACTAGCGGCACAGATACGCAGTATTTT
length: 15; size: NA; D: NA; V: TRBV4-3; J: TRBJ2-7; CDR3: CASSQDPAGFYEQYF; DNA: TGCGCCAGCAGCCAAGATCCGGCAGGGTTCTACGAGCAGTACTTC
length: 15; size: many; D: NA; V: TRBV7-8; J: TRBJ1-5; CDR3: CASSVGRQRDQPQHF; DNA: TGTGCCAGCAGCGTGGGGCGCCAGCGCGATCAGCCCCAGCATTTT
length: 13; size: few; D: NA; V: TRBV5-1; J: TRBJ2-3; CDR3: CASTAMGTDTQYF; DNA: TGCGCCAGCACCGCGATGGGTACAGATACGCAGTATTTT
length: 14; size: NA; D: NA; V: TRBV27; J: TRBJ2-1; CDR3: CASSPRRSAHEQFF; DNA: TGTGCCAGCAGTCCAAGACGTAGCGCACATGAGCAGTTCTTC
length: 17; size: NA; D: NA; V: TRBV7-2; J: TRBJ2-1; CDR3: CASSLGGASVPGNEQFF; DNA: TGTGCCAGCAGCTTAGGAGGGGCTAGCGTTCCTGGAAATGAGCAGTTCTTC
length: 16; size: few; D: TRBD1; V: TRBV6-4; J: TRBJ1-2; CDR3: CASRKPWDREIRGYTF; DNA: TGTGCCAGCAGGAAGCCTTGGGACAGGGAAATTCGTGGCTACACCTTC
length: 15; size: NA; D: NA; V: TRBV30; J: TRBJ2-3; CDR3: CAWSLGSGLTDTQYF; DNA: TGTGCCTGGAGTCTCGGTAGCGGACTCACAGATACGCAGTATTTT
length: 14; size: NA; D: NA; V: TRBV7-2; J: TRBJ1-6; CDR3: CASSLKHPNSPLHF; DNA: TGTGCCAGCAGCTTAAAACACCCTAATTCACCCCTCCACTTT
length: 18; size: NA; D: NA; V: TRBV6-5; J: TRBJ2-7; CDR3: CASSYQLGGVQGAYEQYF; DNA: TGTGCCAGCAGTTACCAATTAGGCGGGGTCCAAGGTGCCTACGAGCAGTACTTC
length: 15; size: NA; D: TRBD2; V: TRBV27; J: TRBJ2-5; CDR3: CASRGGGAQLETQYF; DNA: TGTGCCAGCAGGGGGGGAGGGGCGCAGTTGGAGACCCAGTACTTC
length: 16; size: NA; D: NA; V: TRBV24-1; J: TRBJ2-2; CDR3: CATSENGQPNTGELFF; DNA: TGTGCCACCAGTGAAAATGGACAGCCGAACACCGGGGAGCTGTTTTTT
length: 19; size: once; D: TRBD1; V: TRBV12-3/TRBV12-4; J: TRBJ1-5; CDR3: CASSFERTGAAYSNQPQHF; DNA: TGTGCCAGCAGTTTCGAAAGGACAGGGGCGGCCTATAGCAATCAGCCCCAGCATTTT
length: 13; size: few; D: NA; V: TRBV7-9; J: TRBJ1-2; CDR3: CASSLVGGYGYTF; DNA: TGTGCCAGCAGCTTAGTAGGGGGCTATGGCTACACCTTC
length: 13; size: NA; D: NA; V: TRBV18; J: TRBJ1-5; CDR3: CASSPRSNQPQHF; DNA: TGTGCCAGCTCACCCCGTAGCAATCAGCCCCAGCATTTT
length: 14; size: many; D: NA; V: TRBV10-3; J: TRBJ2-7; CDR3: CAGRRTRPLYEQYF; DNA: TGTGCCGGGCGGAGGACCCGACCCTTATACGAGCAGTACTTC
length: 16; size: many; D: TRBD2; V: TRBV7-2; J: TRBJ2-3; CDR3: CASSLGTTGGPDTQYF; DNA: TGTGCCAGCAGCCTGGGGACGACGGGGGGTCCAGATACGCAGTATTTT
length: 13; size: NA; D: TRBD1; V: TRBV13; J: TRBJ2-7; CDR3: CASGDRTTYEQYF; DNA: TGTGCCAGCGGGGACAGGACAACCTACGAGCAGTACTTC
length: 12; size: few; D: NA; V: TRBV30; J: TRBJ1-2; CDR3: CAWSSGNYGYTF; DNA: TGTGCCTGGAGTTCGGGAAACTATGGCTACACCTTC
length: 14; size: few; D: NA; V: TRBV9; J: TRBJ2-7; CDR3: CASSADSSYYEQYF; DNA: TGTGCCAGCAGCGCCGACTCGAGCTACTACGAGCAGTACTTC
length: 15; size: NA; D: NA; V: TRBV25-1; J: TRBJ2-4; CDR3: CASSEFGGGKNIQYF; DNA: TGTGCCAGCAGTGAATTTGGGGGTGGCAAAAACATTCAGTACTTC
length: 14; size: NA; D: NA; V: TRBV20-1; J: TRBJ1-6; CDR3: CSAREGLYNSPLHF; DNA: TGCAGTGCTAGAGAGGGGTTATATAATTCACCCCTCCACTTT
length: 14; size: many; D: TRBD1; V: TRBV12-3/TRBV12-4; J: TRBJ2-7; CDR3: CASSHRQGTYEQYF; DNA: TGTGCCAGCAGTCATCGACAGGGGACCTACGAGCAGTACTTC
length: 17; size: many; D: NA; V: TRBV28; J: TRBJ2-5; CDR3: CASSTDRMVSNIETQYF; DNA: TGTGCCAGCAGCACAGACAGGATGGTTTCTAATATTGAGACCCAGTACTTC
length: 14; size: NA; D: TRBD1; V: TRBV18; J: TRBJ1-4; CDR3: CASSWDREGEKLFF; DNA: TGTGCCAGCTCGTGGGACAGGGAAGGAGAAAAACTGTTTTTT
length: 18; size: few; D: TRBD1; V: TRBV12-3/TRBV12-4; J: TRBJ1-2; CDR3: CASSLLRGGAGHPYGYTF; DNA: TGTGCCAGCAGTTTATTGAGAGGGGGCGCGGGCCACCCATATGGCTACACCTTC
length: 14; size: NA; D: TRBD1; V: TRBV6-6; J: TRBJ1-2; CDR3: CASSYRGGGFGYTF; DNA: TGTGCCAGCAGTTATCGAGGGGGCGGTTTTGGCTACACCTTC
length: 15; size: few; D: TRBD1; V: TRBV28; J: TRBJ2-7; CDR3: CASTLRTGVSYEQYF; DNA: TGTGCCAGCACCTTGAGGACAGGGGTTTCCTACGAGCAGTACTTC
length: 14; size: NA; D: NA; V: TRBV7-2; J: TRBJ2-5; CDR3: CASSPRAADNEQYF; DNA: TGTGCCAGCAGCCCCCGAGCAGCGGACAATGAGCAGTACTTC